This is a list of T cell receptor beta chains from one sample in a study of shared clonotypes between healthy human individuals. TCRdb keeps only in-frame clones here, not all; method: immunoSEQ multiplex PCR. The sample records 850,000 to 1,200,000 clones, 75% being singletons. Sequencing was done on a sample of memory CD4+ T cells sorted from blood. Receptor source: a man younger than 35 in good health. The CDR3 runs from the conserved cysteine through the conserved F or W. Each record gives: clone size, V gene, J gene, D gene, CDR3 DNA, CDR3 protein. D genes are given only for firm matches. Not every row has a clone size; where given, it reads once, few, many or a size class.

size: -; V: TRBV2; J: TRBJ2-5; D: -; DNA: TGTGCCAGCAGCCGGTCGCCCCAAGAGACCCAGTACTTC; CDR3: CASSRSPQETQYF
size: -; V: TRBV4-1; J: TRBJ2-4; D: -; DNA: TGCGCCAGCAGCCAAGATGTCATGGAGCAACTAGCCAAAAACATTCAGTACTTC; CDR3: CASSQDVMEQLAKNIQYF
size: -; V: TRBV5-4; J: TRBJ2-2; D: TRBD2; DNA: TGTGCCAGCAGAATCGGGACTAGCGGGACCGGGGAGCTGTTTTTT; CDR3: CASRIGTSGTGELFF
size: -; V: TRBV11-3; J: TRBJ2-1; D: TRBD2; DNA: TGTGCCAGCAGCTTAGAAGCTAGCGGGAGAAGTGAGCAGTTCTTC; CDR3: CASSLEASGRSEQFF
size: -; V: TRBV27; J: TRBJ2-7; D: -; DNA: TGTGCCAGCAGACCTACTGGACAAATTCCCCGGGACCCGGGTAACTACGAGCAGTACTTC; CDR3: CASRPTGQIPRDPGNYEQYF
size: -; V: TRBV5-1; J: TRBJ2-5; D: TRBD2; DNA: TGCGCCAGCACCCTTACTAGCGGGGAGGAGACCCAGTACTTC; CDR3: CASTLTSGEETQYF
size: -; V: TRBV19; J: TRBJ2-7; D: -; DNA: TGTGCCAGTAGTAAGGCGGCAGGGTTCGGCGAGCAGTACTTC; CDR3: CASSKAAGFGEQYF
size: -; V: TRBV6-1; J: TRBJ2-2; D: -; DNA: TGTGCCCCTCAAAGAAAAGGGAAGATTGCCGGGGAGCTGTTTTTT; CDR3: CAPQRKGKIAGELFF
size: few; V: TRBV10-3; J: TRBJ2-7; D: -; DNA: TGTGCCATCAGTGAGAGGTACGAGCAGTACTTC; CDR3: CAISERYEQYF
size: -; V: TRBV6-1; J: TRBJ2-3; D: TRBD1; DNA: TGTGCCAGCCATGCGGGACAGGAGCATCTGGATACGCAGTATTTT; CDR3: CASHAGQEHLDTQYF
size: -; V: TRBV7-3; J: TRBJ2-2; D: -; DNA: TGTGCCAGCAGCTTGCAGGGGAGGAAGGGCACCGGGGAGCTGTTTTTT; CDR3: CASSLQGRKGTGELFF
size: -; V: TRBV19; J: TRBJ2-7; D: TRBD2; DNA: TGTGCCAGTAGTGGTGCCAAGACTAGCGGGAGCTACGAGCAGTACTTC; CDR3: CASSGAKTSGSYEQYF
size: few; V: TRBV7-8; J: TRBJ2-7; D: -; DNA: TGTGCCAGCAGCTTAGTACGCGGTGAGCAGTACTTC; CDR3: CASSLVRGEQYF
size: -; V: TRBV7-3; J: TRBJ2-5; D: TRBD2; DNA: TGTGCCAGCAGCTTCACTAGCGGGGGGAACCAAGAGACCCAGTACTTC; CDR3: CASSFTSGGNQETQYF
size: few; V: TRBV5-6; J: TRBJ1-2; D: TRBD1; DNA: TGTGCCAGCAGCGACAGGACAGGAGGGGTTACTGGCTACACCTTC; CDR3: CASSDRTGGVTGYTF
size: -; V: TRBV28; J: TRBJ2-2; D: -; DNA: TGTGCCAGCAGTTTAACCTCAGGGGTGGGGGATACCGGGGAGCTGTTTTTT; CDR3: CASSLTSGVGDTGELFF
size: -; V: TRBV5-4; J: TRBJ1-1; D: -; DNA: TGTGCCAGCAGTCGGACACCCGATATGAACGCTGAAGCTTTCTTT; CDR3: CASSRTPDMNAEAFF
size: -; V: TRBV11-2; J: TRBJ1-1; D: -; DNA: TGTGCCAGCAGCTTAGTCCATAGGGGGGTTAACACTGAAGCTTTCTTT; CDR3: CASSLVHRGVNTEAFF
size: -; V: TRBV10-1; J: TRBJ2-2; D: -; DNA: TGCGCCAGCAGTGAGAGTTCTCGTAACACCGGGGAGCTGTTTTTT; CDR3: CASSESSRNTGELFF
size: -; V: TRBV6-5; J: TRBJ2-2; D: -; DNA: TGTGCCAGCAGGCGAACCGGGGAGCTGTTTTTT; CDR3: CASRRTGELFF
size: -; V: TRBV5-4; J: TRBJ2-2; D: -; DNA: TGTGCCAGCAGCTTGTACGCCGGGGAGCTGTTTTTT; CDR3: CASSLYAGELFF
size: many; V: TRBV5-1; J: TRBJ1-2; D: -; DNA: TGCGCCAGCAGCTTGGAGGCAGGCCAACACTATGGCTACACCTTC; CDR3: CASSLEAGQHYGYTF
size: -; V: TRBV7-8; J: TRBJ1-6; D: -; DNA: TGTGCCAGCAGCCGCGGAGGGGCGGATGCGGGGCCCCTCCACTTT; CDR3: CASSRGGADAGPLHF
size: -; V: TRBV21-1; J: TRBJ1-6; D: -; DNA: TGTGCCAGCAGCAGTGACAGGGGGCGAAATTCACCCCTCCACTTT; CDR3: CASSSDRGRNSPLHF
size: -; V: TRBV7-2; J: TRBJ2-1; D: TRBD2; DNA: TGTGCCAGCAGCTTCGGGACCAGCGGGAGTGGCCGTGAGCAGTTCTTC; CDR3: CASSFGTSGSGREQFF
size: -; V: TRBV11-3; J: TRBJ1-2; D: -; DNA: TGTGCCAGCAGCCTTACAACCCTCCCTCGAGGCTACACCTTC; CDR3: CASSLTTLPRGYTF
size: -; V: TRBV6-1; J: TRBJ2-7; D: -; DNA: TGTGCCAGCAGTAGGACTGATTACTACGAGCAGTACTTC; CDR3: CASSRTDYYEQYF
size: -; V: TRBV10-3; J: TRBJ2-2; D: TRBD2; DNA: TGTGCCATCAGTGAAGGGAGCGGGAGTACAGCCGGGGAGCTGTTTTTT; CDR3: CAISEGSGSTAGELFF
size: -; V: TRBV4-1; J: TRBJ2-5; D: TRBD1; DNA: TGCGCCAGCAGCCAACCCGACAGGGACCAAGAGACCCAGTACTTC; CDR3: CASSQPDRDQETQYF
size: once; V: TRBV7-2; J: TRBJ2-5; D: -; DNA: TGTGCCAGCAGCTTGATGGGGTCCCAAGAGACCCAGTACTTC; CDR3: CASSLMGSQETQYF
size: -; V: TRBV6-6; J: TRBJ1-2; D: -; DNA: TGTGCCAGCGTTCGGGGGAACTATGGCTACACCTTC; CDR3: CASVRGNYGYTF
size: -; V: TRBV7-9; J: TRBJ1-1; D: -; DNA: TGTGCCAGCAGCTGGGGGGGTATGAACACTGAAGCTTTCTTT; CDR3: CASSWGGMNTEAFF
size: once; V: TRBV2; J: TRBJ2-1; D: TRBD2; DNA: TGTGCCAGCACTTCCCGCGGGGGGCAGTTCTTC; CDR3: CASTSRGGQFF
size: -; V: TRBV18; J: TRBJ1-1; D: TRBD1; DNA: TGTGCCAGCTCCCTCTGGGGAGGGGGCGCGGACACTGAAGCTTTCTTT; CDR3: CASSLWGGGADTEAFF
size: -; V: TRBV10-3; J: TRBJ2-3; D: TRBD2; DNA: TGTGCCATCAGTGAGGGTAGCGGGGTTTCAGATACGCAGTATTTT; CDR3: CAISEGSGVSDTQYF
size: -; V: TRBV5-4; J: TRBJ1-2; D: TRBD1; DNA: TGTGCCAGCAGCTTCGGGACAGGCGGAGCGTATGGCTACACCTTC; CDR3: CASSFGTGGAYGYTF
size: -; V: TRBV9; J: TRBJ1-4; D: TRBD1; DNA: TGTGCCAGCAGCGAACGACAGGGGATGGATGAAAAACTGTTTTTT; CDR3: CASSERQGMDEKLFF